The present T cell receptor (beta chain) was sequenced within a study of blood T cell repertoires in COVID-19. V lost 5 bases and J 5 bases, leaving 10 bases between the germline ends. Per germline, CDR1 LNHDA and CDR2 SQIVND (reference sequence). This CDR3 comprises 12 residues. This clone was picked up a small number of times. Assay used: immunoSEQ multiplex PCR; TCRdb lists only in-frame clones, some missing. The table includes around 330,000 clones, 88% detected once. The receptor was isolated from a woman between 45 and 60 years old with active or convalescent COVID-19. Sequenced material: peripheral blood. The V gene is TRBV19, the J gene TRBJ2-7, with TRBD2 as a possible D gene (5 bases). The CDR3 here is CASSGIGDEQYF. Written as DNA, the CDR3 is TGTGCCAGTAGTGGCATCGGGGACGAGCAGTACTTC.